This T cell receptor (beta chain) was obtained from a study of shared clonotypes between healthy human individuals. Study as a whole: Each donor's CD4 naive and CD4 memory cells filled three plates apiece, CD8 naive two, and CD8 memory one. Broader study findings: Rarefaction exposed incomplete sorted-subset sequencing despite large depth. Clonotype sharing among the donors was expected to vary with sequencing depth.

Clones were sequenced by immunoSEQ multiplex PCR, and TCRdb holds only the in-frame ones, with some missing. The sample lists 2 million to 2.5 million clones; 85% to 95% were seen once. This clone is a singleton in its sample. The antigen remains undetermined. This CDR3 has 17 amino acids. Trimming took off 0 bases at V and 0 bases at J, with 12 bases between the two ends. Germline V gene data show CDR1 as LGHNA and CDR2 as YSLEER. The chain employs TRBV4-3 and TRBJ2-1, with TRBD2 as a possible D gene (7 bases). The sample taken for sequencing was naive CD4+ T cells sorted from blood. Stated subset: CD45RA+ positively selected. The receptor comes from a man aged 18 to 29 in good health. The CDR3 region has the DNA TGCGCCAGCAGCCAAGATATGGGAGGGGGCTCCTACAATGAGCAGTTCTTC. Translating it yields CASSQDMGGGSYNEQFF.